This TCR beta chain is from a study of early T cells in non-severe SARS-CoV-2 infection. TCRdb independently ran MiXCR on the 5' RACE reads; one entry per CDR3 protein. The data contain roughly 93,000 distinct CDR3 sequences, approximately 9.9% of them singletons. Material for sequencing was whole blood. This TCR was sampled from an adult who was a healthcare worker with PCR-confirmed SARS-CoV-2 infection or an uninfected control (not recorded which).

The CDR3 bases are TGTGCCAGCAGGTGGTCTGAGTCAGAGGATGGCTACACCTTC. It translates to CASRWSESEDGYTF. The chain recombines TRBV7-9 with TRBJ1-2, with D unresolved. Germline loops: CDR1 SEHNR, CDR2 FQNEAQ (reference sequence). V was pared by 6 bases and J by 6 bases, with 17 bases between. This CDR3 has 14 residues.